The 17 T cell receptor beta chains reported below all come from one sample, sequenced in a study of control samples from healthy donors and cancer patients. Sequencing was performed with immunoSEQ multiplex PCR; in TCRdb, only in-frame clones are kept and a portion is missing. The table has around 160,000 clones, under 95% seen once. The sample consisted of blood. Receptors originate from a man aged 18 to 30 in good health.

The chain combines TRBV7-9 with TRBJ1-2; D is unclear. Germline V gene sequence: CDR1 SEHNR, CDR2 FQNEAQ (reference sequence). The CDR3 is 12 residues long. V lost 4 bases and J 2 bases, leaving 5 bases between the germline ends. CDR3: CASSSSNYGYTF. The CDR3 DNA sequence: TGTGCCAGCAGCTCAAGCAACTATGGCTACACCTTC.

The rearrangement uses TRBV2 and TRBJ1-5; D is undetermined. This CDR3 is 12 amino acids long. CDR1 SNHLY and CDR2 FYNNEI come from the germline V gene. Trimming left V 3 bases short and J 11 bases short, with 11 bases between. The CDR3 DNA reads TGTGCCAGCAGTGACCCGGCCGGGGCCCAGCATTTT. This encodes CASSDPAGAQHF.

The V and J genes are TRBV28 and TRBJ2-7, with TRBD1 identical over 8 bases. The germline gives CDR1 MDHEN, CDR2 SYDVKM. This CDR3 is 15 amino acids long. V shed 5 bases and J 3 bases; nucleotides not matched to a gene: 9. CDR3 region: CASSGGLGQVYEQYF. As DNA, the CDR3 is TGTGCCAGCAGTGGGGGTCTGGGACAGGTCTACGAGCAGTACTTC.

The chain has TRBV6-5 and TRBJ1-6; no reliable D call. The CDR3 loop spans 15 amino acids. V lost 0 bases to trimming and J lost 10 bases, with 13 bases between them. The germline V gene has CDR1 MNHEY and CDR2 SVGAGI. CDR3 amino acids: CASSYSTVSGSPLHF. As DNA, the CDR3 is TGTGCCAGCAGTTACTCAACCGTATCAGGATCACCCCTCCACTTT.

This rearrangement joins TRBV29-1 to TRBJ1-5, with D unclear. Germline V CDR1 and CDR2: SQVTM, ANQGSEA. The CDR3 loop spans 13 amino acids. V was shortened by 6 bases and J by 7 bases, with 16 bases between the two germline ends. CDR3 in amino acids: CSVLKEFGQPQHF. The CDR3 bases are TGCAGCGTCCTCAAGGAATTCGGCCAGCCCCAGCATTTT.

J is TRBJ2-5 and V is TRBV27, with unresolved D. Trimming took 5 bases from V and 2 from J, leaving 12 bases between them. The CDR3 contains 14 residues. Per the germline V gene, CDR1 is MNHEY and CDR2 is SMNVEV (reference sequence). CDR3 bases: TGTGCCAGCAGTCTTCTTGGCCGACAAGAGACCCAGTACTTC. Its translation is CASSLLGRQETQYF.

The CDR3 region is CASSGTRARGEQYF. Written as DNA, the CDR3 is TGTGCCAGCAGCGGTACTAGGGCGCGGGGAGAGCAGTACTTC. The genes are TRBV2 and TRBJ2-7, with D tentatively TRBD2 (6 bases). CDR1 and CDR2 (germline): SNHLY, FYNNEI. V dropped 6 bases and J dropped 7 bases, with 19 bases sitting between them. CDR3 length: 14 amino acids.

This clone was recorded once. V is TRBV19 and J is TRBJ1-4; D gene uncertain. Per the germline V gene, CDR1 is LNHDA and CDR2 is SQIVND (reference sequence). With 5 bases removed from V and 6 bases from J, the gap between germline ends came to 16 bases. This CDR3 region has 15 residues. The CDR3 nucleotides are TGTGCCAGTAGTCTCCTAGGGCATCGCGATGAAAAACTGTTTTTT. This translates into CASSLLGHRDEKLFF.

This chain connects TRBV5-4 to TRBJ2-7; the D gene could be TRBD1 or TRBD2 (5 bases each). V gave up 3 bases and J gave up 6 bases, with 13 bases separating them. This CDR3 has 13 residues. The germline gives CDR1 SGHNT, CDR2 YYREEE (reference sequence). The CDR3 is CASSWGLRGEQYF. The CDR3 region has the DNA TGTGCCAGCAGCTGGGGGTTACGAGGCGAGCAGTACTTC.

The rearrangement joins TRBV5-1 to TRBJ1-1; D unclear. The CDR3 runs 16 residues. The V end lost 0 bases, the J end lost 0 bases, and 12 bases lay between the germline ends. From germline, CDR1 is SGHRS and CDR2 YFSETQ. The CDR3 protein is CASSLDGQVVNTEAFF. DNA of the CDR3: TGCGCCAGCAGCTTGGACGGGCAGGTCGTGAACACTGAAGCTTTCTTT.

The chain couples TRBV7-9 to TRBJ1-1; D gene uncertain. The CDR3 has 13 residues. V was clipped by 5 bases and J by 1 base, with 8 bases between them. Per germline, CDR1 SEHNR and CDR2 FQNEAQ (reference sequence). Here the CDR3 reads CASSLPGNTEAFF. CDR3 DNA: TGTGCCAGCAGCCTTCCCGGGAACACTGAAGCTTTCTTT.

The CDR3 protein is CASGRAFLDTIYF. CDR3 in DNA: TGTGCCAGCGGCAGGGCGTTTCTAGACACCATATATTTT. The rearrangement links TRBV12-3 or TRBV12-4 to TRBJ1-3; tentative D call: TRBD1 (5 bases). Trimming left V 8 bases short and J 8 bases short, with 16 bases between. This CDR3 spans 13 amino acids.

CDR3 nucleotide sequence: TGCGCCAGCAGTGATACCCGGGCAGATACGCAGTATTTT. It is translated as CASSDTRADTQYF. V gene TRBV10-1 combines with J gene TRBJ2-3, with D unclear. CDR1 WNHNN and CDR2 SYGVQD come from the germline V gene (reference sequence). The CDR3 covers 13 residues. V dropped 3 bases and J dropped 4 bases, with 8 bases sitting between them.

The CDR3 DNA reads as TGCACCTCTTGGAGGGACTATGGCTACACCTTC. Its protein is CTSWRDYGYTF. The chain employs TRBV20-1 and TRBJ1-2; D unclear. The germline gives CDR1 DFQATT, CDR2 SNEGSKA (reference sequence). This CDR3 comprises 11 residues.

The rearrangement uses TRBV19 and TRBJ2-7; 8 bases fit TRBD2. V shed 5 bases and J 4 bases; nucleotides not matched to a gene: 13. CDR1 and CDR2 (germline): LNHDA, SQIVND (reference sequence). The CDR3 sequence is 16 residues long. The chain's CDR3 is CASSPRAGTRPYEQYF. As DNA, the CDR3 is TGTGCCAGTAGTCCGAGGGCCGGGACTAGGCCATACGAGCAGTACTTC.

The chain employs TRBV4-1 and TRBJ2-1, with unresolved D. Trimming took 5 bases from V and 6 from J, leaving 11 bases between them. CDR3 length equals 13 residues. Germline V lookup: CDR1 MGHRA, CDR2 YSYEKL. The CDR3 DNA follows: TGCGCCAGCAGCACCCTTGACCGCAATGAGCAGTTCTTC. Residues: CASSTLDRNEQFF.

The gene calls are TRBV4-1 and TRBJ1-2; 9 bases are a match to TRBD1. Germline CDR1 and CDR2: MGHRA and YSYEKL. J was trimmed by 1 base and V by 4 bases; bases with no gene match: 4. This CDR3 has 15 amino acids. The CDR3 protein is CASSPQGAGNYGYTF. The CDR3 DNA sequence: TGCGCCAGCAGCCCACAGGGGGCGGGTAACTATGGCTACACCTTC.